A selection of T cell receptor beta chains follows, all from one sample in a study of blood T cells in healthy people across ages. TCRdb re-analysed the 5' RACE reads in MiXCR, keeping a single row per CDR3 protein. The sample holds around 1,000,000 distinct CDR3 sequences, under 30% seen once. The same data also contributed to another study, on T cells of mothers and their children.

The sample taken for sequencing was blood. The receptor source for this set is a girl aged 2-10 years in good health. Both conserved end residues are part of each CDR3. The order of the fields is J gene, D gene, V gene, CDR3 length, clone size, CDR3 DNA, CDR3 protein. The D gene is left open where the match is weak. Only some rows state a clone size, as once, few, many or a class for expanded clones.

TRBJ2-1 | - | TRBV11-2 | 17 | few | TGTGCCAGCAGTTACACTTCTAGCGCGCGGGGTATTAATGAGCAGTTCTTC | CASSYTSSARGINEQFF
TRBJ2-1 | - | TRBV18 | 13 | - | TGTGCCAGCTCCCTAACGCTGACCAGTGAGCAGTTCTTC | CASSLTLTSEQFF
TRBJ2-2 | - | TRBV29-1 | 12 | - | TGCAGCGTTTCACAGAACACCGGGGAGCTGTTTTTT | CSVSQNTGELFF
TRBJ2-7 | TRBD2 | TRBV18 | 15 | - | TGTGCCAGCTCACCACCTTTCGGGACTAGCAACGAGCAGTACTTC | CASSPPFGTSNEQYF
TRBJ1-2 | - | TRBV7-2 | 13 | - | TGTGCCAGCAGCTTAGGGGCAGAATTCCCCTACACCTTC | CASSLGAEFPYTF
TRBJ2-1 | - | TRBV4-2 | 15 | few | TGTGCCAGCAGCCAATCTACAGGGGGGGGCAATGAGCAGTTCTTC | CASSQSTGGGNEQFF
TRBJ2-1 | TRBD2 | TRBV20-1 | 13 | few | TGCAGTGCCAGAAGCGGGAGTGGCAATGAGCAGTTCTTC | CSARSGSGNEQFF
TRBJ2-1 | - | TRBV12-3/TRBV12-4 | 15 | - | TGTGCCAGCAGTCCCTTAGCGACCTCCTACAATGAGCAGTTCTTC | CASSPLATSYNEQFF
TRBJ2-5 | - | TRBV4-2 | 13 | few | TGTGCCAGCAGCCAGCTGACAGGAGAGACCCAGTACTTC | CASSQLTGETQYF
TRBJ2-3 | TRBD2 | TRBV24-1 | 15 | few | TGTGCCACCAGTGAAGGACTAGCGCCCACAGATACGCAGTATTTT | CATSEGLAPTDTQYF
TRBJ1-1 | - | TRBV4-1 | 15 | few | TGCGCCAGCAGCCACGGTGAGACAGCGTACACTGAAGCTTTCTTT | CASSHGETAYTEAFF
TRBJ2-3 | TRBD2 | TRBV20-1 | 17 | - | TGCAGTGCTAGAGGTGTCGGACTCACGCGGGGGACAGATACGCAGTATTTT | CSARGVGLTRGTDTQYF
TRBJ2-1 | - | TRBV9 | 13 | - | TGTGCCAGCAGCGCAGCCGTAGGGCCTGAGCAGTTCTTC | CASSAAVGPEQFF
TRBJ1-4 | - | TRBV20-1 | 13 | few | TGCAGTGCCCCCCGGGCAACTAATGAAAAACTGTTTTTT | CSAPRATNEKLFF
TRBJ2-5 | TRBD1 | TRBV20-1 | 14 | - | TGCAGTGCTAGAGGACAGGGAGTCCAAGAGACCCAGTACTTC | CSARGQGVQETQYF
TRBJ2-1 | TRBD2 | TRBV28 | 15 | - | TGTGCCAGCAGCCATAACCAACTAGCGAGGGATGAGCAGTTCTTC | CASSHNQLARDEQFF
TRBJ1-6 | TRBD1 | TRBV6-5 | 15 | few | TGTGCCAGCAGCCAACTACAGGGGCAGGGTTCACCCCTCCACTTT | CASSQLQGQGSPLHF
TRBJ2-2 | TRBD2 | TRBV20-1 | 15 | - | TGCAGTGCTAGAGGACCAGCGGGAGACACCGGGGAGCTGTTTTTT | CSARGPAGDTGELFF
TRBJ2-2 | - | TRBV20-1 | 14 | - | TGCAGTGCTAGAGATCGACAGTTCACCGGGGAGCTGTTTTTT | CSARDRQFTGELFF
TRBJ1-4 | TRBD1 | TRBV7-9 | 14 | - | TGTGCCAGCAGCTTAGACGGGACAGGGAGAAAACTGTTTTTT | CASSLDGTGRKLFF
TRBJ2-7 | - | TRBV7-8 | 15 | - | TGTGCCAGCAGCTCGTCGGCGGAGGCGCTGGACGAGCAGTACTTC | CASSSSAEALDEQYF
TRBJ2-7 | - | TRBV7-9 | 12 | few | TGTGCCAGCAGCTCGAACTATAACGAGCAGTACTTC | CASSSNYNEQYF
TRBJ2-5 | TRBD1 | TRBV10-3 | 14 | few | TGTGCCACTGCTCATGACAGGGGGCAAGAGACCCAGTACTTC | CATAHDRGQETQYF
TRBJ2-3 | TRBD2 | TRBV2 | 17 | - | TGTGCCAGCAAGCGGCTAGCGGGGGGTAAAGGGGAAGATACGCAGTATTTT | CASKRLAGGKGEDTQYF
TRBJ2-1 | TRBD1 | TRBV7-6 | 14 | - | TGTGCCGGCAGCGGACGGGACAGTACCTACGAGCAGTTCTTC | CAGSGRDSTYEQFF
TRBJ2-3 | TRBD2 | TRBV4-3 | 14 | many | TGCGCCAGCAGCCAGGGACTAGCAACAGATACGCAGTATTTT | CASSQGLATDTQYF
TRBJ2-1 | TRBD1 | TRBV28 | 16 | - | TGTGCCAGCAGTTCAGACAGGGGGAACGGCCGGAATGAGCAGTTCTTC | CASSSDRGNGRNEQFF
TRBJ2-4 | - | TRBV7-9 | 19 | few | TGTGCCAGCAGCTTAGTAGCCCACCGGGCTGAAGGGGGAGAAAACATTCAGTACTTC | CASSLVAHRAEGGENIQYF
TRBJ2-5 | - | TRBV7-9 | 14 | - | TGTGCCAGCAGCTCAGGACAGCGCCAAGAGACCCAGTACTTC | CASSSGQRQETQYF
TRBJ2-7 | TRBD1 | TRBV20-1 | 16 | few | TGCAGTGCTGGGGAGGACAGGGGTGAAAATCCCTACGAGCAGTACTTC | CSAGEDRGENPYEQYF
TRBJ2-5 | - | TRBV29-1 | 15 | few | TGCAGCGTTGAAGATCAAGGTTCCCTCGGGGAGACCCAGTACTTC | CSVEDQGSLGETQYF
TRBJ1-2 | - | TRBV7-2 | 15 | few | TGTGCCAGCAGCCCCTACGGAAGGGAGGGCGGAGGCTACACCTTC | CASSPYGREGGGYTF
TRBJ2-3 | TRBD2 | TRBV6-5 | 15 | - | TGTGCCAGCAGTCGACTAGCGGGGACCACAGATACGCAGTATTTT | CASSRLAGTTDTQYF
TRBJ2-7 | - | TRBV3-1 | 13 | few | TGTGCCAGCAGCCAAGTGCGCACCTACGAGCAGTACTTC | CASSQVRTYEQYF